The 26 T cell receptor beta chains below come from one sample, sequenced in a study of vaccination effects on CD4 cells after COVID-19. The antigens for these receptors are not known. Assay used: immunoSEQ multiplex PCR; TCRdb lists only in-frame clones, some missing. The table lists around 63,000 clones, roughly 76% of them singletons, with 3.5% to 4.5% in the top ten. CD4+ T cells specific for antigen were expanded with viral peptide pools by the ViraFEST assay before sequencing. CD4+ T cells were isolated after approximately 10 days of culture. Nucleocapsid antibodies stayed negative before and after vaccination, showing no earlier SARS-CoV-2 infection. Here the sequenced sample was CD4+ T cells from PBMCs cultured with HCoV-OC43 spike peptides, taken before COVID-19 vaccination. This sample's subset: HCoV-OC43 spike overlapping peptide pool stimulation. These receptors all stem from a human donor who received a COVID-19 vaccine.

The chain uses TRBV5-1 and TRBJ1-2; D is undetermined. CDR1 is SGHRS and CDR2 is YFSETQ in the germline V gene. V was trimmed by 2 bases and J by 6 bases, leaving 11 bases between them. The CDR3 loop spans 13 amino acids. CDR3 region: CASSFNPGDGYTF. The CDR3 DNA follows: TGCGCCAGCAGCTTTAATCCGGGAGATGGCTACACCTTC.

The chain couples TRBV19 to TRBJ1-1, with D uncertain. Germline V lookup: CDR1 LNHDA, CDR2 SQIVND (reference sequence). This CDR3 has 17 residues. Trimming took off 2 bases at V and 3 bases at J, with 19 bases between the two ends. The CDR3 spells CASSINIGMPFHTEAFF. CDR3 bases: TGTGCCAGTAGTATAAATATCGGGATGCCATTTCACACTGAAGCTTTCTTT.

This clone was seen a few times. The chain has TRBV18 and TRBJ2-7, with D possibly matching TRBD1 (8 bases). V was cut by 5 bases and J by 1 base, with 15 bases left in between. Germline V gene data show CDR1 as KGHSH and CDR2 as LQKENI. The CDR3 totals 15 residues. The CDR3 region is CASSTGQGGSYEQYV. CDR3 DNA sequence: TGTGCCAGCTCAACTGGACAGGGAGGGTCCTACGAGCAGTACGTC.

This chain links TRBV28 with TRBJ1-5; a weak D match, TRBD1 (5 bases). Germline loops: CDR1 MDHEN, CDR2 SYDVKM. Trimming took 2 bases from V and 0 from J, leaving 11 bases between them. CDR3 length: 16 amino acids. CDR3 sequence (DNA): TGTGCCAGCAGTTTAATGGGACTTGATAGCAATCAGCCCCAGCATTTT. This sequence encodes CASSLMGLDSNQPQHF.

This clone has just a few counts. This chain connects TRBV18 to TRBJ1-1; TRBD1 might be the D (5 bases). CDR3 length: 14 amino acids. Trimming took 4 bases from V and 6 from J, leaving 15 bases between them. In germline, CDR1 is KGHSH, CDR2 LQKENI. The CDR3 nucleotides are TGTGCCAGCTCACAGGACACCCGAACATCTGAAGCTTTCTTT. Its protein is CASSQDTRTSEAFF.

This chain joins TRBV19 and TRBJ2-1; the match to TRBD1 covers 7 bases. CDR3 length: 14 residues. J lost 8 bases, V lost 6 bases, and 10 bases had no gene match. Germline lookup yields CDR1 LNHDA and CDR2 SQIVND (reference sequence). This CDR3 is CASRRQGSIDEQFF. CDR3 nucleotides: TGTGCCAGTAGACGACAGGGTTCGATAGATGAGCAGTTCTTC.

The chain couples TRBV18 to TRBJ1-2, with D possibly being TRBD1 (5 bases). This CDR3 region has 14 residues. Per the germline V gene, CDR1 is KGHSH and CDR2 is LQKENI. The V end was cut by 6 bases, the J end by 0 bases, with 11 bases between. As DNA, the CDR3 is TGTGCCAGCTCCCTTCGGGACGCTAACTATGGCTACACCTTC. Its translation: CASSLRDANYGYTF.

This chain links TRBV24-1 with TRBJ2-5, with 9 bases identical to TRBD1. Germline CDR1 reads KGHDR; CDR2 reads SFDVKD. Trimming cost V 3 bases and J 5 bases; bases outside gene matches: 6. This CDR3 is 15 amino acids long. CDR3 in amino acids: CATSDPGTGRETQYF. CDR3 sequence (DNA): TGTGCCACCAGTGATCCGGGGACAGGGCGGGAGACCCAGTACTTC.

This chain uses TRBV5-1 with TRBJ1-1; no firm D call. Per germline, CDR1 SGHRS and CDR2 YFSETQ. The CDR3 totals 12 residues. Trimming took off 0 bases at V and 5 bases at J, with 5 bases between the two ends. The CDR3 DNA is TGCGCCAGCAGCTTGGACGGGACTGAAGCTTTCTTT. Translation: CASSLDGTEAFF. Full variable domain (outside the CDR3, taken from reference TRBV5-1 and TRBJ1-1): KAGVTQTPRYLIKTRGQQVTLSCSPISGHRSVSWYQQTPGQGLQFLFEYFSETQRNKGNFPGRFSGRQFSNSRSEMNVSTLELGDSALYLCASSLDGTEAFFGQGTRLTVV.

The chain uses TRBV5-1 and TRBJ1-4; D unresolved. Germline V gene sequence: CDR1 SGHRS, CDR2 YFSETQ. This CDR3 is 15 amino acids long. Trimming pared 0 bases from V and 0 bases from J, leaving 6 bases between. For the CDR3, the DNA is TGCGCCAGCAGCTTGGGACCATCAACTAATGAAAAACTGTTTTTT. The encoded protein is CASSLGPSTNEKLFF.

The chain uses TRBV7-9 and TRBJ1-1, with D possibly TRBD1 on 5 matching bases. Germline V gene lookup returns CDR1 SEHNR and CDR2 FQNEAQ (reference sequence). There are 13 residues in the CDR3. V was shortened by 1 base and J by 7 bases, with 10 bases between the two germline ends. The chain's CDR3 is CASSLERGLEAFF. For the CDR3, the DNA is TGTGCCAGCAGCTTAGAGCGGGGACTTGAAGCTTTCTTT.

This sequence joins TRBV11-1 and TRBJ2-3; D gene uncertain. The germline V gene has CDR1 SGHAT and CDR2 FQDESV (reference sequence). V shed 5 bases and J shed 0 bases, with 6 bases lying between them. There are 13 residues in the CDR3. The CDR3 here is CASSQPSTDTQYF. CDR3 nucleotide sequence: TGTGCCAGCAGCCAACCTAGCACAGATACGCAGTATTTT.

The genes are TRBV3-1 (or the pseudogene TRBV3-2) and TRBJ2-5, with D perhaps assigned TRBD1 or TRBD2 (6 bases each). The CDR3 totals 14 residues. Germline-derived CDR1 and CDR2 are LGHDT and YNNKEL (reference sequence). Trimming pared 6 bases from V and 4 bases from J, leaving 15 bases between. Written as DNA, the CDR3 is TGTGCCAGCAGTCCTCCCGGGGGCGCAGAGACCCAGTACTTC. Translating it yields CASSPPGGAETQYF.

The chain combines TRBV5-1 with TRBJ1-1; 11 positions match TRBD1. Germline CDR1 SGHRS, CDR2 YFSETQ. The CDR3 consists of 17 residues. J lost 3 bases, V lost 3 bases, and 10 bases had no gene match. This CDR3 reads CASSSTPGQGGDTEAFF. The CDR3 DNA reads as TGCGCCAGCAGCTCCACACCGGGACAGGGGGGGGACACTGAAGCTTTCTTT.

The J gene is TRBJ2-5, the V gene TRBV19; no definite D call. V was trimmed by 5 bases and J by 5 bases, leaving 12 bases between them. Germline loops: CDR1 LNHDA, CDR2 SQIVND (reference sequence). This CDR3 has 13 residues. Written as DNA, the CDR3 is TGTGCCAGTAGTCCCTCGGGTCGCGAGACCCAGTACTTC. Protein product: CASSPSGRETQYF.

The V call is TRBV24-1, the J call TRBJ2-7; perhaps TRBD2 as D (6 bases). Germline V lookup: CDR1 KGHDR, CDR2 SFDVKD. The V end lost 8 bases, the J end lost 0 bases, and 19 bases lay between the germline ends. The CDR3 is 16 residues long. The CDR3 is CATKEGGRESSYEQYV. Written as DNA, the CDR3 is TGTGCCACCAAGGAAGGTGGACGGGAGAGCTCCTACGAGCAGTACGTC.

The gene calls are TRBV13 and TRBJ2-5; a weak D match, TRBD2 (6 bases). Trimming took 5 bases from V and 5 from J, leaving 21 bases between them. Germline V gene data show CDR1 as PRHDT and CDR2 as FYEKMQ (reference sequence). This CDR3 region has 16 residues. This chain's CDR3 is CASSPILRGSLETQYF. The CDR3 nucleotides read TGTGCCAGCAGCCCTATTCTTCGGGGGTCCCTTGAGACCCAGTACTTC.

The chain uses TRBV6-1 and TRBJ1-3; D possibly corresponds to TRBD1 (5 bases). From germline, CDR1 is MNHNS and CDR2 SASEGT. Trimming left V 4 bases short and J 0 bases short, with 13 bases between. The CDR3 extends over 16 amino acids. CDR3: CASSGGMDGSGNTIYF. The CDR3 nucleotides are TGTGCCAGCAGTGGGGGGATGGACGGCTCTGGAAACACCATATATTTT.

The J gene is TRBJ2-7, the V gene TRBV2; TRBD2 might be the D (7 bases). Trimming took 8 bases from V and 2 from J, leaving 16 bases between them. Germline CDR1 is SNHLY and CDR2 is FYNNEI. The CDR3 totals 14 residues. CDR3 amino acids: CASGGGGAAYEQYV. As DNA, the CDR3 is TGTGCCAGCGGAGGGGGGGGCGCCGCCTACGAGCAGTACGTC.

The chain has TRBV3-1 (or the pseudogene TRBV3-2) and TRBJ2-1; 9 nucleotides agree with TRBD1. Unmatched junction bases numbered 10, after V lost 7 bases and J lost 6 bases. The V gene's germline CDR1 is LGHDT and CDR2 YNNKEL (reference sequence). The CDR3 is made up of 15 amino acids. The CDR3 nucleotides are TGTGCCAGCAACCGCCGGACAGGGGTTATCAATGAGCAGTTCTTC. Translation: CASNRRTGVINEQFF.

This clone was picked up one time. The chain combines TRBV19 with TRBJ2-3; 9 bases match TRBD2. V dropped 4 bases and J dropped 0; count of bases not matched to a gene: 2. The CDR3 runs to 15 residues. The germline V gene encodes CDR1 LNHDA and CDR2 SQIVND (reference sequence). In DNA, the CDR3 is TGTGCCAGTAGTAGCGGGGGGGCTAGCACAGATACGCAGTATTTT. Protein sequence: CASSSGGASTDTQYF.

The chain couples TRBV7-2 to TRBJ2-3; D might be TRBD1 (5 bases). Per the germline V gene, CDR1 is SGHTA and CDR2 is FQGNSA. V was shortened by 4 bases and J by 3 bases, with 14 bases between the two germline ends. The CDR3 totals 15 residues. For the CDR3, the DNA is TGTGCCAGCAGCTCCCGGACAATGGGGACAGATACGCAGTATTTT. It translates to CASSSRTMGTDTQYF.

This clone was counted once. The chain is built from TRBV24-1 and TRBJ2-7, with D unclear. The CDR3 loop spans 16 amino acids. Germline V gene sequence: CDR1 KGHDR, CDR2 SFDVKD. V lost 0 bases and J 3 bases, leaving 14 bases between the germline ends. CDR3 sequence (DNA): TGTGCCACCAGTGATTTGCGGCTGAAGGGCCACTACGAGCAGTACGTC. It yields the protein CATSDLRLKGHYEQYV.

This chain links TRBV10-2 with TRBJ2-3; D call uncertain. Trimming took 6 bases from V and 4 from J, leaving 23 bases between them. CDR3 length: 17 residues. Per the germline V gene, CDR1 is WSHSY and CDR2 is SAAADI. The CDR3 nucleotides read TGCGCCAGCAGGCCCCAGTGGTTAAGTCGGTTGTCAGATACGCAGTATTTT. Residues: CASRPQWLSRLSDTQYF.

V is TRBV10-3 and J is TRBJ2-6; either TRBD1 or TRBD2 may supply D (5 bases each). Trimming removed 9 bases at V and 0 bases at J, with 18 bases between. Germline V CDR1 and CDR2: ENHRY, SYGVKD. This CDR3 is 17 amino acids long. CDR3 amino acids: CAIGPGRASSGANVLTF. The CDR3 bases are TGTGCCATTGGACCGGGACGGGCTAGCTCTGGGGCCAACGTCCTGACTTTC.

The CDR3 DNA reads as TGTGCCAGCAGTTACGGGGGGGGGAGAAACAATGAGCAGTTCTTC. This encodes CASSYGGGRNNEQFF. This rearrangement joins TRBV6-2 or TRBV6-3 to TRBJ2-1, with 7 bases matching TRBD2. The CDR3 contains 15 residues. The germline gives CDR1 MNHEY, CDR2 SVGEGT. V dropped 2 bases and J dropped 5; count of bases not matched to a gene: 6.